This TCR beta chain comes out of a study of T-cell reconstitution after alpha-beta-depleted transplantation in children (TCRdb year 2016). Concerning the study at large: Using TCR repertoire profiling, the study quantitatively followed how T-cell immune reconstitution unfolded in children after TCRalphabeta/CD19-depleted allogeneic hematopoietic cell transplantation.

Libraries were built with PCR. Sequencing used an Illumina HiSeq 2500. Molecular barcoding was employed in the preparation of TCR libraries, with unique molecular identifiers being used to normalize TCRbeta repertoire quantification. In-frame beta chains were kept once TCRdb had trimmed the public reads at Q25 with fastp and called clones with MiXCR. Rows matching on CDR3 protein sequence are summarized as one entry with the most common DNA and genes. The sample table shows under 750,000 distinct CDR3 sequences, and approximately 22% are seen once. The ten most abundant clones make up over 12% of the sample. This clonotype has at least ten counts. No antigen is known for it. No much larger clonotype is one base removed from it; base qualities were not supplied. V is pared back by 1 base and J by 6 bases, with 10 bases lying between the germline termini. From a lookup of the germline V gene (reference sequence), CDR1 and CDR2 are DFQATT and SNEGSKA. The CDR3 runs 13 residues from the cysteine to the phenylalanine. Left in the record is the CDR3 DNA by itself, 39 bases read in frame from the first base.

What the research found in general, with its limitations: In some patients, the high TCRbeta diversity seen at day 60 was put down to recipient T cells and intrathymic progenitors that had survived conditioning. The apparently early recovery of alphabetaT-cell counts about two months after transplant reportedly depended on only several hundred rapidly expanded clones that came from non-depleted graft cells. The frequencies of hyperexpanded clones fell over the following months, and after one year, T-cell counts and TCRbeta diversity were mostly attributed to newly produced T cells.

Reading the label with the study, this specimen's treatment or condition is: allogeneic hematopoietic cell transplantation with graft depleted of TCRalphabeta T cells and CD19 B cells. The children who served as transplant recipients had been given grafts of TCRalphabeta/CD19-depleted allogeneic hematopoietic cells. Rearrangement joined TRBV20-1 to TRBJ2-1; the D gene is possibly TRBD1, with 5 bases matching. The material sequenced was PBMCs, mostly from graft donor cells, taken 360 days after TCRalphabeta/CD19-depleted stem cell transplant. This clonotype was sampled from a boy younger than two who had a stem cell transplant for acute myeloid leukemia, so the T cells may come from the graft donor. DNA sequence: TGCAGTGCTAGAGGAGACAGAGCCAATGAGCAGTTCTTC. This encodes CSARGDRANEQFF.